A selection of T cell receptor beta chains follows, all from one sample in a study of blood T cell repertoires in COVID-19. Clones were read by immunoSEQ multiplex PCR, and TCRdb kept only the in-frame ones, dropping some. The table records under 300,000 clones, roughly 85% of them present only once. Sequencing used peripheral blood. The source is a woman aged 50 to 60 who had recovered from COVID-19. CDR3s include the opening cysteine and the closing phenylalanine or tryptophan. Fields, in order: CDR3 DNA, CDR3 protein, J gene, V gene, clone size, D gene. The D gene is left open where the match is weak. For some rows the clone size is stated as once, few or many, or as a class when expanded; others skip it.

cdr3_nt: TGCGCCAGTGCCGGACAGAGAGGGGCCAACGTCCTGACTTTC
cdr3_aa: CASAGQRGANVLTF
j_call: TRBJ2-6
v_call: TRBV5-1
clone_size: .
d_call: .

cdr3_nt: TGTGCCAGCAGCTTACGGGGTGCCGCGGGAGCGGGACAAGAGACCCAGTACTTC
cdr3_aa: CASSLRGAAGAGQETQYF
j_call: TRBJ2-5
v_call: TRBV7-2
clone_size: .
d_call: TRBD2

cdr3_nt: TGTGCCAGCAGAGGGGGGGAGTTTGGTGGCGAGCAGTACTTC
cdr3_aa: CASRGGEFGGEQYF
j_call: TRBJ2-7
v_call: TRBV7-9
clone_size: once
d_call: .

cdr3_nt: TGCGCCAGCAGCTTGGGAGGCAAACTAGCGGGAGGAGCGAGCACAGATACGCAGTATTTT
cdr3_aa: CASSLGGKLAGGASTDTQYF
j_call: TRBJ2-3
v_call: TRBV5-1
clone_size: .
d_call: TRBD2

cdr3_nt: TGTGCCCTTAGACAGGGGGACTCTTCTGGGGCCAACGTCCTGACTTTC
cdr3_aa: CALRQGDSSGANVLTF
j_call: TRBJ2-6
v_call: TRBV5-8
clone_size: .
d_call: TRBD1

cdr3_nt: TGTGCCAGCAGTCAAGGTCTGTGGGGGGTCTCCTACAATGAGCAGTTCTTC
cdr3_aa: CASSQGLWGVSYNEQFF
j_call: TRBJ2-1
v_call: TRBV9
clone_size: .
d_call: .

cdr3_nt: TGTGCCAGCAGTTTAGTGCCCGGGGGCACTGAAGCTTTCTTT
cdr3_aa: CASSLVPGGTEAFF
j_call: TRBJ1-1
v_call: TRBV27
clone_size: .
d_call: .

cdr3_nt: TGTGCCAGCAGGAGAGCAACTAATGAAAAACTGTTTTTT
cdr3_aa: CASRRATNEKLFF
j_call: TRBJ1-4
v_call: TRBV7-2
clone_size: .
d_call: .

cdr3_nt: TGCGCCAGCAGCTTGGGGACTAGCGGGGCTGATACGCAGTATTTT
cdr3_aa: CASSLGTSGADTQYF
j_call: TRBJ2-3
v_call: TRBV5-1
clone_size: .
d_call: TRBD2

cdr3_nt: TGTGCCAGCAGCTTAGCCAGCGATCTGAACACTGAAGCTTTCTTT
cdr3_aa: CASSLASDLNTEAFF
j_call: TRBJ1-1
v_call: TRBV7-9
clone_size: .
d_call: .

cdr3_nt: TGTGCCAGCAGTCGAGGCGCAGTTGGTGGTGGTAACGAGCAGTACTTC
cdr3_aa: CASSRGAVGGGNEQYF
j_call: TRBJ2-7
v_call: TRBV7-9
clone_size: .
d_call: .

cdr3_nt: TGTGCCAGCAGCCCATCCGGGACAGGGAGGGAGACCCAGTACTTC
cdr3_aa: CASSPSGTGRETQYF
j_call: TRBJ2-5
v_call: TRBV3-1/TRBV3-2
clone_size: .
d_call: TRBD1

cdr3_nt: TGTGCCAGCAGTCTATCAGGGACCTACGAGCAGTACTTC
cdr3_aa: CASSLSGTYEQYF
j_call: TRBJ2-7
v_call: TRBV12-3/TRBV12-4
clone_size: .
d_call: .

cdr3_nt: TGTGCCAGCAGAACCGACTTTAACTATGGCTACACCTTC
cdr3_aa: CASRTDFNYGYTF
j_call: TRBJ1-2
v_call: TRBV5-4
clone_size: once
d_call: .

cdr3_nt: TGCGCCAGCAACCCAAAATATGTCGGGGGGACCTTCTATGGCTACACCTTC
cdr3_aa: CASNPKYVGGTFYGYTF
j_call: TRBJ1-2
v_call: TRBV5-1
clone_size: .
d_call: .

cdr3_nt: TGCAGCGTCCTAGGAATCGGGTTTTATGGCTACACCTTC
cdr3_aa: CSVLGIGFYGYTF
j_call: TRBJ1-2
v_call: TRBV29-1
clone_size: .
d_call: .

cdr3_nt: TGTGCCAGCAGCGTAGACTTGATTGGGAACACTGAAGCTTTCTTT
cdr3_aa: CASSVDLIGNTEAFF
j_call: TRBJ1-1
v_call: TRBV9
clone_size: .
d_call: .

cdr3_nt: TGCAGTGCTAGTTCCGGGAACACCGGGGAGCTGTTTTTT
cdr3_aa: CSASSGNTGELFF
j_call: TRBJ2-2
v_call: TRBV20-1
clone_size: .
d_call: .

cdr3_nt: TGTGCCAGCGTGGGACAGGGGAATTCACCCCTCCACTTT
cdr3_aa: CASVGQGNSPLHF
j_call: TRBJ1-6
v_call: TRBV2
clone_size: once
d_call: TRBD1

cdr3_nt: TGTGCCAGCAGCTACATACTCACAGGGGAACTGTTTTTT
cdr3_aa: CASSYILTGELFF
j_call: TRBJ1-4
v_call: TRBV7-9
clone_size: .
d_call: TRBD1

cdr3_nt: TGTGCCAGCAGCCTGGGAGGGGGTTTAAGTATTTACGAGCAGTACTTC
cdr3_aa: CASSLGGGLSIYEQYF
j_call: TRBJ2-7
v_call: TRBV5-5
clone_size: .
d_call: .

cdr3_nt: TGTGCCAGCAGGCCGGACAGGATTAACACCGGGGAGCTGTTTTTT
cdr3_aa: CASRPDRINTGELFF
j_call: TRBJ2-2
v_call: TRBV7-8
clone_size: .
d_call: TRBD1

cdr3_nt: TGTGCCAGCACCCGACAGTTCAATCAGCCCCAGCATTTT
cdr3_aa: CASTRQFNQPQHF
j_call: TRBJ1-5
v_call: TRBV2
clone_size: .
d_call: .

cdr3_nt: TGCGCCAGCAGTCCCGGGATGTACACTGAAGCTTTCTTT
cdr3_aa: CASSPGMYTEAFF
j_call: TRBJ1-1
v_call: TRBV4-3
clone_size: .
d_call: .

cdr3_nt: TGTGCCAGTAGAACGCGATGGACTAGCGGGAGTTATACAGATACGCAGTATTTT
cdr3_aa: CASRTRWTSGSYTDTQYF
j_call: TRBJ2-3
v_call: TRBV19
clone_size: .
d_call: TRBD2

cdr3_nt: TGCGCCAGCAGCCAAGACCCCCCAGCGGGGGGAAGCACAGATACGCAGTATTTT
cdr3_aa: CASSQDPPAGGSTDTQYF
j_call: TRBJ2-3
v_call: TRBV4-1
clone_size: .
d_call: TRBD2

cdr3_nt: TGTGCCAGCAGCCCCCCAATTAACACCGGGGAGCTGTTTTTT
cdr3_aa: CASSPPINTGELFF
j_call: TRBJ2-2
v_call: TRBV7-2
clone_size: once
d_call: .

cdr3_nt: TGTGCCACCCTGGACTCCCAGCTCCCAGATACGCAGTATTTT
cdr3_aa: CATLDSQLPDTQYF
j_call: TRBJ2-3
v_call: TRBV27
clone_size: .
d_call: .

cdr3_nt: TGTGCCAGCAGCTCCGGCCCGGGGGGGGGCACAGATACGCAGTATTTT
cdr3_aa: CASSSGPGGGTDTQYF
j_call: TRBJ2-3
v_call: TRBV7-2
clone_size: .
d_call: TRBD2

cdr3_nt: TGTGCCAGCAACCGGGGACAGGGTTCCTACGAGCAGTACTTC
cdr3_aa: CASNRGQGSYEQYF
j_call: TRBJ2-7
v_call: TRBV28
clone_size: .
d_call: TRBD1

cdr3_nt: TGCGCCAGCAGTACTGGACAGGGGGCGAATGAGCAGTTCTTC
cdr3_aa: CASSTGQGANEQFF
j_call: TRBJ2-1
v_call: TRBV5-1
clone_size: .
d_call: TRBD1

cdr3_nt: TGTGCCAGCAGCTCTGCGGGGGGGGAAGATACGCAGTATTTT
cdr3_aa: CASSSAGGEDTQYF
j_call: TRBJ2-3
v_call: TRBV7-9
clone_size: .
d_call: TRBD2

cdr3_nt: TGTGCCAGTAAATGGACTAGCGGGGACAACGAGCAGTACTTC
cdr3_aa: CASKWTSGDNEQYF
j_call: TRBJ2-7
v_call: TRBV19
clone_size: .
d_call: TRBD2

cdr3_nt: TGCGCCAGCAGCCCGGGGGGCAGGGCCCAGAACTATGGCTACACCTTC
cdr3_aa: CASSPGGRAQNYGYTF
j_call: TRBJ1-2
v_call: TRBV4-3
clone_size: .
d_call: .

cdr3_nt: TGTGCCATCAGAGGCGGTGGACAGCCTCCGCTAATAGACTATGGCTACACCTTC
cdr3_aa: CAIRGGGQPPLIDYGYTF
j_call: TRBJ1-2
v_call: TRBV10-3
clone_size: .
d_call: .

cdr3_nt: TGTGCCAGCAGCTACCGGGACAGGTTCTACGAGCAGTACTTC
cdr3_aa: CASSYRDRFYEQYF
j_call: TRBJ2-7
v_call: TRBV27
clone_size: .
d_call: TRBD1

cdr3_nt: TGTGCCAGCAGCGTAACAGGGGGCACTGAAGCTTTCTTT
cdr3_aa: CASSVTGGTEAFF
j_call: TRBJ1-1
v_call: TRBV9
clone_size: .
d_call: TRBD1

cdr3_nt: TGTGCCAGCAGCTTAGGTGACGGGATCTCCTACGAGCAGTACTTC
cdr3_aa: CASSLGDGISYEQYF
j_call: TRBJ2-7
v_call: TRBV7-9
clone_size: .
d_call: .

cdr3_nt: TGTGCCAGCAGCTTGGGGGACAGGGGTTATTTCGAGCAGTACTTC
cdr3_aa: CASSLGDRGYFEQYF
j_call: TRBJ2-7
v_call: TRBV5-6
clone_size: .
d_call: TRBD1

cdr3_nt: TGTGCCAGCAGGCCGGACAGGGAAAGCAATCAGCCCCAGCATTTT
cdr3_aa: CASRPDRESNQPQHF
j_call: TRBJ1-5
v_call: TRBV28
clone_size: .
d_call: TRBD1

cdr3_nt: TGCAGCGTTGATGGCCCCTCGGGAGAGCAGTACTTC
cdr3_aa: CSVDGPSGEQYF
j_call: TRBJ2-7
v_call: TRBV29-1
clone_size: .
d_call: .

cdr3_nt: TGCGCCAGCAGCCAAGATCGCTATGGGACAGAGACACCATATGGCTACACCTTC
cdr3_aa: CASSQDRYGTETPYGYTF
j_call: TRBJ1-2
v_call: TRBV4-3
clone_size: .
d_call: TRBD1

cdr3_nt: TGTGCCAGCAGCCCGACTGGCTGGGGTAGCGGCACTGAAGCTTTCTTT
cdr3_aa: CASSPTGWGSGTEAFF
j_call: TRBJ1-1
v_call: TRBV5-5
clone_size: .
d_call: .

cdr3_nt: TGTGCCAGCAGTCAAGTAGCGGGGCAGCCCCAGCATTTT
cdr3_aa: CASSQVAGQPQHF
j_call: TRBJ1-5
v_call: TRBV28
clone_size: .
d_call: .

cdr3_nt: TGTGCCAGCGCCCCGGGACTAGGGTCCAATGAGCAGTTCTTC
cdr3_aa: CASAPGLGSNEQFF
j_call: TRBJ2-1
v_call: TRBV7-3
clone_size: .
d_call: TRBD2

cdr3_nt: TGTGCCAGCAGCTTCGGTTCCAATCAGCCCCAGCATTTT
cdr3_aa: CASSFGSNQPQHF
j_call: TRBJ1-5
v_call: TRBV7-9
clone_size: few
d_call: .

cdr3_nt: TGTGCCAGCAGCCAAGATCCGGGACTAGTTGTTGATACGCAGTATTTT
cdr3_aa: CASSQDPGLVVDTQYF
j_call: TRBJ2-3
v_call: TRBV4-2
clone_size: .
d_call: TRBD2

cdr3_nt: TGTGCCAGCAGCTTTAGCCTAGAGACCCAGTACTTC
cdr3_aa: CASSFSLETQYF
j_call: TRBJ2-5
v_call: TRBV12-3/TRBV12-4
clone_size: .
d_call: .

cdr3_nt: TGTGCCAGCAGCGCTGGGCTAGCTGGCTCGGGGGAGCAGTACTTC
cdr3_aa: CASSAGLAGSGEQYF
j_call: TRBJ2-7
v_call: TRBV9
clone_size: .
d_call: .

cdr3_nt: TGCGCCAGCAGGTCAGGCGACTACAATGAGCAGTTCTTC
cdr3_aa: CASRSGDYNEQFF
j_call: TRBJ2-1
v_call: TRBV5-1
clone_size: .
d_call: .

cdr3_nt: TGTGCCAGCAGTTCCCGGGACAGGGGATACGAGCAGTACTTC
cdr3_aa: CASSSRDRGYEQYF
j_call: TRBJ2-7
v_call: TRBV27
clone_size: .
d_call: TRBD1

cdr3_nt: TGTGCCAGCAGGAGGACTAGCGGGGGCCTGCCAGATACGCAGTATTTT
cdr3_aa: CASRRTSGGLPDTQYF
j_call: TRBJ2-3
v_call: TRBV3-1/TRBV3-2
clone_size: .
d_call: TRBD2